One sample yielded the 29 T cell receptor beta chains listed below, sequenced in a study of T-cell reconstitution after alpha-beta-depleted transplantation in children. Unique molecular identifiers tagged the TCRbeta library. TCRdb called the PCR reads again in MiXCR, with one record for every CDR3 protein. The profile shows about 610,000 distinct CDR3 sequences, more than 9% of them singletons. Sequenced here: PBMCs from the stem cell graft donor, sampled from the stem cell graft. These receptors were obtained from a human donor who donated a stem cell graft to a child with acute myeloid leukemia.

The chain uses TRBV5-1 and TRBJ2-3; 9 positions agree with TRBD1. In germline, CDR1 is SGHRS, CDR2 YFSETQ. The V gene end was trimmed by 6 bases and the J gene end by 5 bases; junction bases not matched to a gene: 13. The CDR3 is 16 amino acids. The CDR3 DNA reads TGCGCCAGCACACAGAACAGGGGGCTTTTGGAAGATACGCAGTATTTT. Translated: CASTQNRGLLEDTQYF.

This clonotype has a count of ten or more. The rearrangement joins TRBV12-3 or TRBV12-4 to TRBJ2-7; D remains ambiguous. V was pared by 1 base and J by 0 bases, with 7 bases between. The CDR3 runs to 14 residues. The CDR3: CASSLGASSYEQYF. The CDR3, as DNA: TGTGCCAGCAGTTTAGGGGCTAGCTCCTACGAGCAGTACTTC.

This clonotype was picked up a small number of times. This rearrangement joins TRBV20-1 to TRBJ2-1; TRBD2 agrees at 7 bases. The CDR3 length is 13 residues. The V gene end was trimmed by 5 bases and the J gene end by 6 bases; junction bases not matched to a gene: 7. Germline loops: CDR1 DFQATT, CDR2 SNEGSKA (reference sequence). The CDR3 DNA is TGCAGTGCTCCGCGGGCGGGAGCCAATGAGCAGTTCTTC. It codes for CSAPRAGANEQFF.

The chain links TRBV6-1 to TRBJ1-5, with D unresolved. Germline lookup yields CDR1 MNHNS and CDR2 SASEGT. The CDR3 spans 14 residues. The V gene lost 6 bases and the J gene lost 0 bases, with 9 bases spanning the gap. DNA for the CDR3: TGTGCCAGCAGACTGGGTAGTAGCAATCAGCCCCAGCATTTT. Protein product: CASRLGSSNQPQHF.

In this sample, this clonotype turned up many times. The rearrangement joins TRBV5-1 to TRBJ2-1, with 9 bases that match TRBD2. Losses at the gene ends were 0 bases for V and 5 bases for J; bases not matched to a gene: 0. CDR3 size: 14 residues. Per germline, CDR1 SGHRS and CDR2 YFSETQ. CDR3 in amino acids: CASSLASGNNEQFF. In DNA, the CDR3 is TGCGCCAGCAGCTTGGCTAGCGGGAACAATGAGCAGTTCTTC.

Notes on this clonotype: A much larger clone sits a single nucleotide away, making a read error possible. The chain is built from TRBV7-7 and TRBJ2-2; tentative D call: TRBD2 (6 bases). The CDR3 covers 17 residues. CDR1 is SSHAT, CDR2 FNYEAQ, per germline (reference sequence). CDR3 amino acids: CASILALRGSNTGKLFF. CDR3 bases: TGTGCTAGCATATTAGCCCTACGGGGGTCGAACACCGGGAAGCTGTTTTTT.

This clonotype was counted between two and nine times. The chain has TRBV9 and TRBJ2-1, with D uncertain. The ends were cut back, 3 bases at V and 6 bases at J, with 10 bases in the middle. From germline, CDR1 is SGDLS and CDR2 YYNGEE. CDR3 length: 13 residues. The CDR3 nucleotides are TGTGCCAGCAGCGGAGACTTGGGCAATGAGCAGTTCTTC. Protein sequence: CASSGDLGNEQFF.

This clonotype was detected many times. The rearrangement links TRBV29-1 to TRBJ2-3, with a possible D match to TRBD2 (5 bases). Trimming took off 7 bases at V and 0 bases at J, with 14 bases between the two ends. Germline V gives CDR1 SQVTM, CDR2 ANQGSEA. The CDR3 runs to 14 residues. Written as DNA, the CDR3 is TGCAGCGGCGGCGGGCCGACTAGCACAGATACGCAGTATTTT. Residues: CSGGGPTSTDTQYF.

This clonotype has a handful of counts. V and J are TRBV29-1 and TRBJ2-5; D is unresolved. The V gene's germline CDR1 is SQVTM and CDR2 ANQGSEA. The germline V and J ends were trimmed by 1 base and 4 bases, with 7 bases remaining between them. The CDR3 is 12 amino acids. Here the CDR3 reads CSVEVFGETQYF. CDR3 sequence (DNA): TGCAGCGTTGAAGTATTCGGAGAGACCCAGTACTTC. The full variable domain, in which reference TRBV29-1 and TRBJ2-5 provide the parts outside the CDR3, is SAVISQKPSRDICQRGTSLTIQCQVDSQVTMMFWYRQQPGQSLTLIATANQGSEATYESGFVIDKFPISRPNLTFSTLTVSNMSPEDSSIYLCSVEVFGETQYFGPGTRLLVL.

This clonotype was seen many times. The CDR3 loop reads CASNLGGRLITDTQYF. CDR3 DNA sequence: TGTGCCAGCAACCTGGGGGGACGTCTAATCACAGATACGCAGTATTTT. This sequence joins TRBV28 and TRBJ2-3; the D gene is possibly TRBD2 (6 bases). The CDR3 sequence is 16 residues long. Looked up from germline, CDR1 is MDHEN and CDR2 is SYDVKM. V lost 7 bases and J lost 2, with 19 bases in between.

The gene calls are TRBV10-3 and TRBJ2-2; unclear D gene. This CDR3 comprises 11 residues. The V gene's germline CDR1 is ENHRY and CDR2 SYGVKD. V shed 10 bases and J shed 4 bases, with 7 bases lying between them. CDR3 sequence: CATTTTGELFF. The CDR3, as DNA: TGTGCCACTACAACCACCGGGGAGCTGTTTTTT.

V is TRBV5-1 and J is TRBJ2-7; 8 bases align to TRBD1. V was clipped by 0 bases and J by 8 bases; unmatched bases: 7. The germline CDR1 and CDR2 sequences are SGHRS and YFSETQ. This CDR3 comprises 14 residues. CDR3: CASSLDRGKGKQYF. The CDR3 DNA follows: TGCGCCAGCAGCTTGGACAGGGGGAAGGGGAAGCAGTACTTC.

This clonotype was picked up a small number of times. The chain links TRBV6-6 to TRBJ2-5; D is unclear. Trimming pared 8 bases from V and 1 base from J, leaving 8 bases between. Germline V gives CDR1 MNHNY, CDR2 SVGAGI (reference sequence). This CDR3 contains 12 residues. Written as DNA, the CDR3 is TGTGCCAGCGCACAGACCCAAGAGACCCAGTACTTC. Its protein is CASAQTQETQYF.

V usage is TRBV28 and J usage is TRBJ2-1, with TRBD2 as a possible D gene (6 bases). The V and J ends lost 4 bases and 6 bases respectively, with 19 bases between them. Germline CDR1 MDHEN, CDR2 SYDVKM. This CDR3 is 16 amino acids long. CDR3 loop: CASSSPGLRGTNEQFF. The CDR3 bases are TGTGCCAGCAGTTCTCCGGGACTCCGAGGGACCAATGAGCAGTTCTTC.

At least ten counts were recorded for this clonotype. This sequence joins TRBV5-1 and TRBJ2-1; the D is unclear. Trimming removed 1 base from V and 4 bases from J, with 12 bases in between. CDR3 length equals 15 residues. The germline V gene has CDR1 SGHRS and CDR2 YFSETQ. This chain's CDR3 is CASSLTTPRYNEQFF. The CDR3 bases are TGCGCCAGCAGCTTGACGACTCCCCGATACAATGAGCAGTTCTTC.

The chain links TRBV30 to TRBJ2-1; tentatively, D is TRBD1 or TRBD2 (6 bases each). Trimming took off 0 bases at V and 8 bases at J, with 20 bases between the two ends. Germline V gene sequence: CDR1 GTSNPN, CDR2 SVGIG (reference sequence). CDR3 length equals 16 residues. CDR3 in DNA: TGTGCCTGGAGTGTAGATTCAGGGTACGGGGGCGATGAGCAGTTCTTC. Protein product: CAWSVDSGYGGDEQFF. Full variable domain (rest looked up from reference TRBV30 and TRBJ2-1): SQTIHQWPATLVQPVGSPLSLECTVEGTSNPNLYWYRQAAGRGLQLLFYSVGIGQISSEVPQNLSASRPQDRQFILSSKKLLLSDSGFYLCAWSVDSGYGGDEQFFGPGTRLTVL.

This clonotype occurred once. CDR3 region: CASSLEGFPNEKLFF. The DNA for the CDR3 is TGTGCCAGCAGCTTAGAAGGCTTTCCAAATGAAAAACTGTTTTTT. The rearrangement joins TRBV11-2 to TRBJ1-4; D is unresolved. Germline V gene data show CDR1 as SGHAT and CDR2 as FQNNGV. Deletions cut 0 bases from V and 5 bases from J, with 10 bases between. This CDR3 has 15 amino acids.

This clonotype showed up just a few times. One junction end disagrees with the germline gene, perhaps due to a read error. This sequence joins TRBV11-1 and TRBJ2-3, with TRBD2 matching 9 bases. The germline CDR1 and CDR2 sequences are SGHAT and FQDESV (reference sequence). The CDR3 is 17 amino acids. The chain's CDR3 is CASSLALSGLATDTQYF. The CDR3 region has the DNA TGTGCCAGCAGCCTAGCCCTGTCGGGACTAGCCACAGATACGCAGTATTTT.

This clonotype was counted at least ten times. The chain couples TRBV11-2 to TRBJ2-1; TRBD2 matches 10 bases. Germline V gene sequence: CDR1 SGHAT, CDR2 FQNNGV. CDR3 length: 15 residues. Unmatched junction bases numbered 4, after V lost 7 bases and J lost 1 base. This CDR3 reads CASIAGGFSYNEQFF. The CDR3 DNA is TGTGCCAGCATAGCGGGAGGCTTTTCCTACAATGAGCAGTTCTTC.

The V gene is TRBV3-1, the J gene TRBJ2-1; 8 bases fit TRBD2. J gave up 6 bases and V 4 bases, and 11 bases lay outside the gene matches. The CDR3 contains 16 residues. Germline V lookup: CDR1 LGHDT, CDR2 YNNKEL (reference sequence). CDR3 protein: CASSPRAGAPRNEQFF. Written as DNA, the CDR3 is TGTGCCAGCAGCCCCCGAGCGGGGGCCCCCCGCAATGAGCAGTTCTTC.

The chain links TRBV7-2 to TRBJ2-2, with D uncertain. This CDR3 contains 16 residues. The ends were cut back, 4 bases at V and 0 bases at J, with 12 bases in the middle. Germline assignment: CDR1 SGHTA and CDR2 FQGNSA. Here the CDR3 DNA reads TGTGCCAGCAGCTCCGGCCCACACTCGAACACCGGGGAGCTGTTTTTT. Protein: CASSSGPHSNTGELFF.

The chain is built from TRBV20-1 and TRBJ2-3; 10 bases line up with TRBD2. V shed 6 bases, J shed 1 base, and the junction held 10 bases outside the gene matches. Germline values: CDR1 DFQATT, CDR2 SNEGSKA (reference sequence). The CDR3 is 16 amino acids. The CDR3 DNA reads as TGCAGTGCCGCGGCTAGCGGGAGTTTGGGCACAGATACGCAGTATTTT. Translating gives CSAAASGSLGTDTQYF.

This clonotype has more than one count but fewer than ten. The CDR3 loop is CASSSGTSGRGETQYF. DNA for the CDR3: TGTGCCAGCAGTTCCGGGACTAGCGGGAGAGGGGAGACCCAGTACTTC. This rearrangement joins TRBV6-2 or TRBV6-3 to TRBJ2-5; the match to TRBD2 covers 14 bases. Germline CDR1 reads MNHEY; CDR2 reads SVGEGT. This CDR3 is 16 amino acids long. V gave up 4 bases and J gave up 5 bases; unmatched junction bases: 6.

This clonotype was observed many times. This rearrangement joins TRBV29-1 to TRBJ2-7, with D hard to call. The CDR3 loop spans 15 amino acids. The V gene's germline CDR1 is SQVTM and CDR2 ANQGSEA. Trimming shortened V by 3 bases and J by 3 bases, and 18 bases separated the two germline ends. The CDR3 region has the DNA TGCAGCGTTGAGAGCCACAGCGAAATTCGCTACGAGCAGTACTTC. Translation gives CSVESHSEIRYEQYF.

This clonotype has a count of ten or more. This rearrangement joins TRBV9 to TRBJ2-1; no clear D. V lost 4 bases to trimming and J lost 0 bases, with 17 bases between them. The CDR3 is 17 residues long. The germline V gene has CDR1 SGDLS and CDR2 YYNGEE. This CDR3 reads CASSQDRARTSYNEQFF. The CDR3 DNA reads TGTGCCAGCAGCCAAGACCGCGCCCGGACCTCCTACAATGAGCAGTTCTTC.

This clonotype was observed many times. The chain is built from TRBV5-1 and TRBJ2-1; 7 nucleotides match TRBD1. V dropped 6 bases and J dropped 6; count of bases not matched to a gene: 6. Germline-derived CDR1 and CDR2 are SGHRS and YFSETQ. The length of the CDR3 is 13 residues. CDR3 in amino acids: CASKQGSGNEQFF. CDR3 nucleotides: TGCGCCAGCAAACAGGGGTCGGGCAATGAGCAGTTCTTC.

This chain joins TRBV29-1 and TRBJ2-2; the D gene is possibly TRBD1 (5 bases). This CDR3 region has 14 residues. Germline assignment: CDR1 SQVTM and CDR2 ANQGSEA. The ends were cut back, 5 bases at V and 1 base at J, with 11 bases in the middle. The CDR3 protein is CSVTGKRNTGELFF. The CDR3 region has the DNA TGCAGCGTTACAGGCAAGCGGAACACCGGGGAGCTGTTTTTT.

This clonotype was observed once. CDR3 loop: CALNGGVADEQYF. The CDR3 bases are TGTGCCCTAAATGGGGGAGTAGCCGACGAGCAGTACTTC. This rearrangement joins TRBV6-1 to TRBJ2-7; D may correspond to TRBD1 or TRBD2 (5 bases each). CDR1 and CDR2 (germline): MNHNS, SASEGT. The CDR3 length is 13 residues. The germline V and J ends were trimmed by 11 bases and 5 bases, with 19 bases remaining between them.

This clonotype was observed a single time. The V call is TRBV11-1, the J call TRBJ2-2, with D uncertain. Trimming took 2 bases from V and 7 from J, leaving 11 bases between them. From germline, CDR1 is SGHAT and CDR2 FQDESV (reference sequence). The CDR3 contains 14 residues. The CDR3 nucleotides are TGTGCCAGCAGCTTAAGGGATAAGGTCGGGGAGCTGTTTTTT. It yields the protein CASSLRDKVGELFF.